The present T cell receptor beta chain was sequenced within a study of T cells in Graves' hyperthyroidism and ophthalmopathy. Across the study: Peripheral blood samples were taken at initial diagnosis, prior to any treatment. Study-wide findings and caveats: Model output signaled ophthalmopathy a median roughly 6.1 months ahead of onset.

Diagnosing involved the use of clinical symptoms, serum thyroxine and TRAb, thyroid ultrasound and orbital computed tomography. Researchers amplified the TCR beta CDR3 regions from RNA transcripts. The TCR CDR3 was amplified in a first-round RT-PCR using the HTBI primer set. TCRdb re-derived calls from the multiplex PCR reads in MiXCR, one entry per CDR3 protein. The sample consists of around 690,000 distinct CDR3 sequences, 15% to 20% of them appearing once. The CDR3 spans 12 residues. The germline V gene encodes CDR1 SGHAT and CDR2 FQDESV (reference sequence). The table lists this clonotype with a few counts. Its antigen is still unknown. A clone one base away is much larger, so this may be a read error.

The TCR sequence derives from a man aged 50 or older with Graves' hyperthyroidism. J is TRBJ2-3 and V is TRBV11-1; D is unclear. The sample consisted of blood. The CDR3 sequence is CASSLTADTRYF. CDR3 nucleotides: TGTGCCAGCAGCTTAACAGCAGATACGCGGTATTTT.